This section outlines one T cell receptor beta chain sequence together with its context. This sample was included in a study of metastatic and nonmetastatic thyroid tumors. The germline V gene encodes CDR1 SGHRS and CDR2 YFSETQ. The CDR3 extends over 15 amino acids. J lost 5 bases, V lost 0 bases, and 6 bases had no gene match. Original data processing: Clinicopathological groups differed in CDR3, with these differences serving to build a distant-metastasis classifier for papillary thyroid cancer. MiXCR was used by TCRdb to re-call the PCR reads. TCRdb's processing, not the study's, gives the V and J calls here. The sample contains roughly 3,800 clones, around a third of which appear only once. Prior to thyroid surgery, none of the patients had received any treatment.

This sequence joins TRBV5-1 and TRBJ2-7; 9 bases align to TRBD1. The specimen was adjacent normal tissue. The clonotype originates from a female donor with papillary thyroid cancer or a benign thyroid nodule (not recorded which). Some clones in this sample may be carry-over from other donors' samples. As DNA, the CDR3 is TGCGCCAGCAGCTTGGTTACGGGACAGGGACACGAGCAGTACTTC. The encoded protein is CASSLVTGQGHEQYF.